Following are 23 T cell receptor beta chains from one sample sequenced in a study of blood T cell repertoires in COVID-19. Libraries were prepared by immunoSEQ multiplex PCR; TCRdb keeps only in-frame clonotypes and omits some of them. The sample lists roughly 80,000 clones, roughly nine tenths occurring once. What was sequenced was peripheral blood. The receptor set was obtained from a woman aged 80 or over with active or convalescent COVID-19.

This clone was seen just once. V and J are TRBV4-2 and TRBJ1-2; 11 nucleotides line up with TRBD1. Germline V gene data show CDR1 as LGHNA and CDR2 as YNFKEQ. V gave up 3 bases and J gave up 1 base; unmatched junction bases: 1. The CDR3 consists of 15 residues. This CDR3 reads CASSHGTGGNYGYTF. The CDR3 DNA follows: TGTGCCAGCAGCCACGGGACAGGGGGTAACTATGGCTACACCTTC.

This clone has a single count. The chain recombines TRBV7-2 with TRBJ2-7, with D possibly being TRBD2 (6 bases). Between the trimmed V and J ends, which lost 8 bases and 6 bases, there was a span of 23 bases. CDR3 length equals 15 residues. Germline V gene lookup returns CDR1 SGHTA and CDR2 FQGNSA. CDR3 amino acids: CASPFYAGRAVEQYF. The CDR3 coding sequence is TGTGCCAGCCCCTTTTACGCGGGGAGAGCGGTCGAGCAGTACTTC.

V usage is TRBV18 and J usage is TRBJ2-7; D perhaps matches TRBD2 (6 bases). The CDR3 consists of 13 residues. V dropped 5 bases and J dropped 2 bases, with 10 bases sitting between them. Germline CDR1 is KGHSH and CDR2 is LQKENI. The chain's CDR3 is CASSSRGTYEQYF. The CDR3 nucleotides are TGTGCCAGCTCATCGCGGGGAACCTACGAGCAGTACTTC.

The chain is built from TRBV3-1 (or the pseudogene TRBV3-2) and TRBJ2-1; TRBD2 agrees at 15 bases. This CDR3 is built from 18 residues. CDR1 and CDR2 from the germline V gene are LGHDT and YNNKEL (reference sequence). Trimming cost V 8 bases and J 2 bases; bases outside gene matches: 10. CDR3 amino acids: CASGLAGGWGVAYNEQFF. The CDR3 nucleotides read TGTGCCAGCGGACTAGCGGGAGGGTGGGGAGTGGCCTACAATGAGCAGTTCTTC.

The chain couples TRBV18 to TRBJ2-3; tentative D call: TRBD2 (6 bases). CDR1 KGHSH and CDR2 LQKENI come from the germline V gene. The V end was cut by 4 bases, the J end by 3 bases, with 11 bases between. This CDR3 spans 14 amino acids. The CDR3 sequence: CASSLTAGTDTQYF. CDR3 coding DNA: TGTGCCAGCTCACTAACGGCGGGAACAGATACGCAGTATTTT.

V and J are TRBV23-1 and TRBJ2-7; D might be TRBD1 (6 bases). TRBV23-1 counts as an open reading frame of uncertain function. With 4 bases removed from V and 0 bases from J, the gap between germline ends came to 13 bases. CDR3 length: 15 amino acids. DNA of the CDR3: TGCGCCAGCAGTCCCTTGACAGGACACTCCTACGAGCAGTACTTC. Residues: CASSPLTGHSYEQYF.

The rearrangement joins TRBV14 to TRBJ1-6, with D tentatively TRBD1 (5 bases). V shed 5 bases and J shed 4 bases, with 9 bases lying between them. This CDR3 region has 14 residues. Per germline, CDR1 SGHDN and CDR2 FVKESK. As DNA, the CDR3 is TGTGCCAGCAGCGGCGGGGGGTATAATTCACCCCTCCACTTT. Protein: CASSGGGYNSPLHF.

CDR3 loop: CASNRQGAYEQYF. The CDR3, as DNA: TGTGCCAGCAACCGACAGGGGGCTTACGAGCAGTACTTC. The chain couples TRBV28 to TRBJ2-7, with TRBD1 matching over 10 bases. Germline assignment: CDR1 MDHEN and CDR2 SYDVKM. Trimming at V came to 7 bases and at J to 4 bases, leaving 4 bases not matched to a gene. The CDR3 is 13 amino acids.

The genes are TRBV19 and TRBJ2-1; 7 bases match TRBD2. CDR3 length: 16 amino acids. Trimming cost V 5 bases and J 4 bases; bases outside gene matches: 11. The V gene's germline CDR1 is LNHDA and CDR2 SQIVND (reference sequence). The CDR3 region has the DNA TGTGCCAGTAGTGGCTCAAGCGGGGCCTTTTACAATGAGCAGTTCTTC. It codes for CASSGSSGAFYNEQFF.

The V and J genes are TRBV25-1 and TRBJ1-2; 9 bases map to TRBD1. Germline V CDR1 and CDR2: MGHDK, SYGVNS. This CDR3 is 13 amino acids long. V trimming: 3 bases; J trimming: 8 bases; junction bases outside the gene matches: 4. The CDR3 coding sequence is TGTGCCAGCAGTGATGGACAGGGGTCGGGCTACACCTTC. This translates into CASSDGQGSGYTF.

This clone was seen a handful of times. V usage is TRBV20-1 and J usage is TRBJ2-7; the match to TRBD1 covers 10 bases. This CDR3 is 15 amino acids long. Germline lookup yields CDR1 DFQATT and CDR2 SNEGSKA (reference sequence). The V segment lost 3 bases and the J segment 0 bases; nucleotides outside the gene matches: 5. CDR3 bases: TGCAGTGCTAGTGGGGACAGGGGCTCCTCCTACGAGCAGTACTTC. This translates into CSASGDRGSSYEQYF.

The chain recombines TRBV19 with TRBJ1-2; the match to TRBD1 covers 7 bases. CDR1 and CDR2 (germline): LNHDA, SQIVND (reference sequence). CDR3 size: 14 residues. The V gene end was trimmed by 5 bases and the J gene end by 3 bases; junction bases not matched to a gene: 6. The CDR3 sequence: CASSARQGHYGYTF. Here the CDR3 DNA reads TGTGCCAGTAGTGCGCGACAGGGCCACTATGGCTACACCTTC.

The gene calls are TRBV30 and TRBJ2-1; TRBD2 might be the D (6 bases). Per germline, CDR1 GTSNPN and CDR2 SVGIG (reference sequence). The CDR3 contains 13 residues. The germline V and J ends were trimmed by 3 bases and 0 bases, with 6 bases remaining between them. CDR3: CAWSGSSYNEQFF. DNA of the CDR3: TGTGCCTGGAGCGGGAGCTCCTACAATGAGCAGTTCTTC.

The chain employs TRBV2 and TRBJ1-2, with no clear D. Trimming took off 2 bases at V and 7 bases at J, with 14 bases between the two ends. The CDR3 covers 14 residues. CDR1 is SNHLY, CDR2 FYNNEI, per germline. DNA of the CDR3: TGTGCCAGCAGTGAATTGAGGGAGTCAGGTGGCTACACCTTC. As protein: CASSELRESGGYTF.

The chain uses TRBV28 and TRBJ2-5; possible D gene TRBD1, 5 bases. The V end was cut by 6 bases, the J end by 1 base, with 15 bases between. CDR1 is MDHEN, CDR2 SYDVKM, per germline. The CDR3 runs 15 residues. The CDR3 DNA sequence: TGTGCCAGCAGCCCGCCGCAGGGTATCCAAGAGACCCAGTACTTC. It specifies CASSPPQGIQETQYF. Full variable domain (outside the CDR3, taken from reference TRBV28 and TRBJ2-5): DVKVTQSSRYLVKRTGEKVFLECVQDMDHENMFWYRQDPGLGLRLIYFSYDVKMKEKGDIPEGYSVSREKKERFSLILESASTNQTSMYLCASSPPQGIQETQYFGPGTRLLVL.

V and J are TRBV5-6 and TRBJ2-2, with D possibly TRBD2 on 6 matching bases. The CDR3 is 14 residues long. Germline lookup yields CDR1 SGHDT and CDR2 YYEEEE. V dropped 4 bases and J dropped 4 bases, with 11 bases sitting between them. Here the CDR3 DNA reads TGTGCCAGCAGCCACAACGGGGGCACCGGGGAGCTGTTTTTT. Translated: CASSHNGGTGELFF.

The chain combines TRBV28 with TRBJ2-1, with TRBD1 identical over 10 bases. V shed 8 bases and J 6 bases; nucleotides not matched to a gene: 10. The CDR3 is 15 residues long. Per germline, CDR1 MDHEN and CDR2 SYDVKM. The CDR3 reads CASEPGTGAFNEQFF. The CDR3 nucleotides are TGTGCCAGCGAGCCCGGGACAGGGGCCTTCAATGAGCAGTTCTTC.

The chain joins TRBV27 to TRBJ1-1; D might be TRBD1 (6 bases). The CDR3 runs 14 residues. The ends were cut back, 5 bases at V and 1 base at J, with 11 bases in the middle. Germline lookup yields CDR1 MNHEY and CDR2 SMNVEV (reference sequence). CDR3 in DNA: TGTGCCAGCAGTACAGGGACTAGGAACACTGAAGCTTTCTTT. Encoded protein: CASSTGTRNTEAFF.

The gene calls are TRBV7-8 and TRBJ2-7, with D unresolved. Germline CDR1 reads SGHVS; CDR2 reads FQNEAQ. Trimming shortened V by 5 bases and J by 3 bases, and 5 bases separated the two germline ends. The CDR3 contains 11 residues. CDR3 region: CASSPRYEQYF. The CDR3 DNA reads TGTGCCAGCAGCCCTCGCTACGAGCAGTACTTC.

The chain has TRBV6-6 and TRBJ1-2; 9 bases map to TRBD1. The ends lost 5 bases at V and 5 bases at J; junction bases unmatched: 9. CDR3 length equals 15 residues. CDR1 is MNHNY, CDR2 SVGAGI, per germline (reference sequence). CDR3 bases: TGTGCCAGCAGTCACCCCCCGGACAGGGGTTATGGCTACACCTTC. Residues: CASSHPPDRGYGYTF.

The chain employs TRBV5-1 and TRBJ2-7; 12 positions match TRBD2. CDR1 SGHRS and CDR2 YFSETQ come from the germline V gene. This CDR3 is built from 17 residues. Unmatched junction bases numbered 4, after V lost 0 bases and J lost 0 bases. The CDR3 loop reads CASSLARTSGASYEQYF. The CDR3 DNA sequence: TGCGCCAGCAGCTTGGCCCGGACTAGCGGGGCCTCCTACGAGCAGTACTTC.

The rearrangement uses TRBV6-5 and TRBJ2-7; D perhaps matches TRBD2 (6 bases). This CDR3 contains 14 residues. The germline V gene encodes CDR1 MNHEY and CDR2 SVGAGI. V was trimmed by 7 bases and J by 1 base, leaving 14 bases between them. CDR3 amino acids: CASKTFAGSYEQYF. The CDR3 DNA reads TGTGCCAGCAAAACGTTTGCGGGGTCCTACGAGCAGTACTTC.

V gene TRBV4-2 combines with J gene TRBJ2-2, with 12 bases aligning to TRBD1. The CDR3 spans 16 residues. V lost 0 bases to trimming and J lost 5 bases; unmatched junction nucleotides: 1. Germline V gene lookup returns CDR1 LGHNA and CDR2 YNFKEQ. Written as DNA, the CDR3 is TGTGCCAGCAGCCAAGAGGGACAGGGGGCGACCGGGGAGCTGTTTTTT. It codes for CASSQEGQGATGELFF.